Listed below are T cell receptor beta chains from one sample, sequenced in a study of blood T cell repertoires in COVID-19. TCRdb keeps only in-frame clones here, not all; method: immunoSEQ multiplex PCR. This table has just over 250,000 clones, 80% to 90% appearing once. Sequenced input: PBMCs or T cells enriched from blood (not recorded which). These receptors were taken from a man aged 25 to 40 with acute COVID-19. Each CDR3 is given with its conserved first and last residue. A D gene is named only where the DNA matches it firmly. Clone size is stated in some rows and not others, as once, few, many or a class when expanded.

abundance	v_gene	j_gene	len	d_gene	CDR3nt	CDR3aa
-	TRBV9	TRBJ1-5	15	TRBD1	TGTGCCAGCAGCGCGACAGGGGACAAGGGGCAGCCCCAGCATTTT	CASSATGDKGQPQHF
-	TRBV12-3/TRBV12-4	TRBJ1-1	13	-	TGTGCCAGCAGTATAACATGGAACACTGAAGCTTTCTTT	CASSITWNTEAFF
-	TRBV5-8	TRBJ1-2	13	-	TGTGCCAGCAGCCTGAGGATAGAGGATCACTACACCTTC	CASSLRIEDHYTF
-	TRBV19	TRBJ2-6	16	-	TGTGCCAGTAGTATTTGGACCGGGACTGGGGCCAACGTCCTGACTTTC	CASSIWTGTGANVLTF
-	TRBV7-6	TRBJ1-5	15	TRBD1	TGTGCCAGCAGCTCCCAAACAGGGGGCGATCAGCCCCAGCATTTT	CASSSQTGGDQPQHF
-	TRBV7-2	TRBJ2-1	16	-	TGTGCCAGCAGTTCTGCCGGGGACTCTACACAAAATGAGCAGTTCTTC	CASSSAGDSTQNEQFF
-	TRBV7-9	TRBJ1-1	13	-	TGTGCCAGCAGTTCTTACAGGGACACTGAAGCTTTCTTT	CASSSYRDTEAFF
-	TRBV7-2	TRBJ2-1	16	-	TGTGCCAGCAGCTTACAGTGGCAGGGGGGTATGAATGAGCAGTTCTTC	CASSLQWQGGMNEQFF
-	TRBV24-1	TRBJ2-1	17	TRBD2	TGTGCCACCAGTGGTCGGGGGCGGGAGGTTTCCTACAATGAGCAGTTCTTC	CATSGRGREVSYNEQFF
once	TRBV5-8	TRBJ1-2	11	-	TGTGCCAGCAGTCCAGGGTATGGCTACACCTTC	CASSPGYGYTF
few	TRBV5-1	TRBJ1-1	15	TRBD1	TGCGCCAGCAGCTTGGTGGGACAGCTAAACACTGAAGCTTTCTTT	CASSLVGQLNTEAFF
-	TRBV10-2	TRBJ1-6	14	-	TGCGCCAGTCTAGGGACTACCGATAATTCACCCCTCCACTTT	CASLGTTDNSPLHF
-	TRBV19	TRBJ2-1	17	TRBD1	TGTGCCAGTATTGGACAGGGGCCAGTTAGTACTTTCAGTGAGCAGTTCTTC	CASIGQGPVSTFSEQFF
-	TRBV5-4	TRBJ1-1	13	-	TGTGCCAGCAGCCAAACAGGGAGGGCTGAAGCTTTCTTT	CASSQTGRAEAFF
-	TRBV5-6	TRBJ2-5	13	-	TGTGCCAGCAGCTCCCTTTATGTAGAGACCCAGTACTTC	CASSSLYVETQYF
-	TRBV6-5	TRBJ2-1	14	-	TGTGCCAGCAGTTACGGGGGGGCCGGGCCCGAGCAGTTCTTC	CASSYGGAGPEQFF
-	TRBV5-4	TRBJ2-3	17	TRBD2	TGTGCCAGCAGCTTGGCGGGACTAGCGGGAAGCACAGATACGCAGTATTTT	CASSLAGLAGSTDTQYF
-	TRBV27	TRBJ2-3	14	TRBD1	TGTGCCAGCAGTCTCGGGACAGGGATAGATACGCAGTATTTT	CASSLGTGIDTQYF
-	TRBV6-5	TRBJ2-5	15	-	TGTGCCAGCAGCCAAAGCTTACTCGATGTGGAGACCCAGTACTTC	CASSQSLLDVETQYF
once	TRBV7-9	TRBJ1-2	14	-	TGTGCCAGCAGCTTAGTCGACAGGAGCTCGGGCTACACCTTC	CASSLVDRSSGYTF
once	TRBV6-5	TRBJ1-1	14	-	TGTGCCACCGAGAGGGGGGGCTCGAACACTGAAGCTTTCTTT	CATERGGSNTEAFF
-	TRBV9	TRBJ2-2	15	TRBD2	TGTGCCAGCAGCCGGGAGGCCCTGAACACCGGGGAGCTGTTTTTT	CASSREALNTGELFF